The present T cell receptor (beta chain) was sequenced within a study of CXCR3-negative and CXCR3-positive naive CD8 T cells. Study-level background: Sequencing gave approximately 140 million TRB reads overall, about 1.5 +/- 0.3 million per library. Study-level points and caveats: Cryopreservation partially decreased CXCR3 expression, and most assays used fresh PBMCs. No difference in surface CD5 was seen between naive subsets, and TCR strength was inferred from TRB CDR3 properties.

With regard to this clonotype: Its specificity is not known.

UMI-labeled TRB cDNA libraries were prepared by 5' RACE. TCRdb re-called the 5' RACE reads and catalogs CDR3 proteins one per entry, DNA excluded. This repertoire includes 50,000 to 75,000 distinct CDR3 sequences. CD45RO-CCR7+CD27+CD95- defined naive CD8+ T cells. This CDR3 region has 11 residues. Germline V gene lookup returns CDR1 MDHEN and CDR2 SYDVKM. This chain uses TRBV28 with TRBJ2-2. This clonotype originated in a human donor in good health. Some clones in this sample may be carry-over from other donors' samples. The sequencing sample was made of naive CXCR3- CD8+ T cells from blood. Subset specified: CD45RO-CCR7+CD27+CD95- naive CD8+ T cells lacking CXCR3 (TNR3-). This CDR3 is CASNQTGELFF.